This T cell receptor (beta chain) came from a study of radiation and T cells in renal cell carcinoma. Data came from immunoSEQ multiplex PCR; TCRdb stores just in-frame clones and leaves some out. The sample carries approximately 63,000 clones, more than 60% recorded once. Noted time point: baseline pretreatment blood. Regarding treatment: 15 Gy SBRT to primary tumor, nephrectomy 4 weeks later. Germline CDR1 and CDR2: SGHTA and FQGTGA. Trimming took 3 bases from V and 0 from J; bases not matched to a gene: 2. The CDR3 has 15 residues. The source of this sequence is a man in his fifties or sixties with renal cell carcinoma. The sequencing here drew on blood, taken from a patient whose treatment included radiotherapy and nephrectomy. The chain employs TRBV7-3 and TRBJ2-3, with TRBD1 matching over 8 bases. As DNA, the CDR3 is TGTGCCAGCAGCTTGACAGGGGCCAGCACAGATACGCAGTATTTT. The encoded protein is CASSLTGASTDTQYF.